These 4 T cell receptor beta chains share one sample of origin, sequenced in a study of blood T cell repertoires in COVID-19. Only in-frame clones appear in the TCRdb table, and some are missing; sequencing was by immunoSEQ multiplex PCR. Of around 250,000 clones in the sample, approximately 85% were seen once. The specimen was PBMCs or T cells enriched from blood (not recorded which). These receptors all come from a woman aged 45-60 years who had recovered from COVID-19.

The chain recombines TRBV7-2 with TRBJ2-1; D is uncertain. V was cut by 2 bases and J by 5 bases, with 13 bases left in between. The CDR3 runs to 15 residues. Germline CDR1 and CDR2: SGHTA and FQGNSA. The CDR3 region is CASSLQSGLHNEQFF. The CDR3 bases are TGTGCCAGCAGCTTACAAAGTGGGCTACACAATGAGCAGTTCTTC.

The CDR3 nucleotides are TGTGCCAGCAGTTACTCATCAGGTCTATCCTACGAGCAGTACTTC. Translation: CASSYSSGLSYEQYF. The V gene is TRBV6-5, the J gene TRBJ2-7, with unresolved D. Germline loops: CDR1 MNHEY, CDR2 SVGAGI. CDR3 length equals 15 residues. Trimming pared 0 bases from V and 1 base from J, leaving 10 bases between.

The sample holds one count of this clone. The gene calls are TRBV4-1 and TRBJ1-1, with D unclear. Germline V gene data show CDR1 as MGHRA and CDR2 as YSYEKL. The CDR3 runs 16 residues. V was cut by 6 bases and J by 8 bases, with 25 bases left in between. CDR3 residues: CASSPVGVKTYPEAFF. Here the CDR3 DNA reads TGCGCCAGCAGTCCCGTTGGTGTTAAAACTTATCCCGAAGCTTTCTTT.

The chain has TRBV3-1 (or the pseudogene TRBV3-2) and TRBJ2-5, with TRBD2 matching over 13 bases. V shed 1 base, J shed 5 bases, and the junction held 7 bases outside the gene matches. The CDR3 totals 17 residues. The germline CDR1 and CDR2 sequences are LGHDT and YNNKEL (reference sequence). In DNA form, the CDR3 reads TGTGCCAGCAGCCAAGGGACTAGCGGGAGCCCACGGGAGACCCAGTACTTC. Its translation is CASSQGTSGSPRETQYF.